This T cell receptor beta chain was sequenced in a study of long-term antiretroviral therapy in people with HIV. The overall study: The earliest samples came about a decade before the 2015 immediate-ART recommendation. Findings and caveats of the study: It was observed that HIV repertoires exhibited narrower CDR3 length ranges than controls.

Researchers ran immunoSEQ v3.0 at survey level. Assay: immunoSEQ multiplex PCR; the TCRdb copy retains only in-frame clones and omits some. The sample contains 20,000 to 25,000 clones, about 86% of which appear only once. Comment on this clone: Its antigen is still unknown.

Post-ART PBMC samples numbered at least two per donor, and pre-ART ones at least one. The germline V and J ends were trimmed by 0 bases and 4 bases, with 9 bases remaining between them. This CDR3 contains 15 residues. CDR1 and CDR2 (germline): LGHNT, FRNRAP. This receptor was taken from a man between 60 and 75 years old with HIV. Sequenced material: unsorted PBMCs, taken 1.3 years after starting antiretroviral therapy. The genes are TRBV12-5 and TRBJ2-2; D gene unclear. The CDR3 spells CASGLVLLTTGELFF. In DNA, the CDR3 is TGTGCTAGTGGTTTGGTACTTCTGACCACCGGGGAGCTGTTTTTT.